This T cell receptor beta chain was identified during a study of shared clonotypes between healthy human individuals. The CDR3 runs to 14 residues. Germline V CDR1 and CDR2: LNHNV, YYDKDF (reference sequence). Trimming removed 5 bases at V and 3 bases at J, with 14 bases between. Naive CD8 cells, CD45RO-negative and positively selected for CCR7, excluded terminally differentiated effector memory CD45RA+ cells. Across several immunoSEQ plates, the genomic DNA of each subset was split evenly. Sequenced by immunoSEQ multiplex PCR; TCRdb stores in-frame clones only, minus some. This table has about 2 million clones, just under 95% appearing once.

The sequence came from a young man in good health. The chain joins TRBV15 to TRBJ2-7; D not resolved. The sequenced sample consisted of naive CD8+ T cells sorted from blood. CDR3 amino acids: CATSPDQFGYEQYF. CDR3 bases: TGTGCCACCAGCCCTGACCAGTTCGGCTACGAGCAGTACTTC.